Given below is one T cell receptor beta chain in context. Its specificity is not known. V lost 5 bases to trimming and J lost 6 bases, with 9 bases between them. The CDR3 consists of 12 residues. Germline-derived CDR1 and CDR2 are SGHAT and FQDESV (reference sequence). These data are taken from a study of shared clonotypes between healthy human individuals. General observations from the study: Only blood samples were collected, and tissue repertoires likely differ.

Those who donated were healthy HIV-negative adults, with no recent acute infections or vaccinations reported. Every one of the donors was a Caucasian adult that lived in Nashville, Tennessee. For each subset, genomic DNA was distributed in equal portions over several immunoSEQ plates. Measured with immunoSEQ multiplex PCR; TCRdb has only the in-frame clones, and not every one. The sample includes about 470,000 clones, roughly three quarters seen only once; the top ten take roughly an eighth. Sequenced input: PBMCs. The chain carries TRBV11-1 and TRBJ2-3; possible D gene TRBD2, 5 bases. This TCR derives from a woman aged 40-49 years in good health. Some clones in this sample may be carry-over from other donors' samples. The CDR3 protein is CASSHSVDTQYF. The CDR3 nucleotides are TGTGCCAGCAGCCATAGCGTGGATACGCAGTATTTT.